The clone carrying this T cell receptor (beta chain) was recorded many times. Its specificity is not known. This entry is derived from a study of T cells in Graves' hyperthyroidism and ophthalmopathy. Study outcomes and limitations: Classification by a 13 V-J model distinguished ophthalmopathy from stable hyperthyroidism.

TCR beta CDR3 region amplification was performed from RNA transcripts. The HTBI set primed first-round TCR CDR3 RT-PCR. TCRdb ran MiXCR on the multiplex PCR reads and lists one entry per CDR3 protein. Here the sample spans 45,000 to 50,000 distinct CDR3 sequences, roughly 49% being singletons. Germline V gene sequence: CDR1 LGHDT, CDR2 YNNKEL (reference sequence). Trimming removed 0 bases from V and 11 bases from J, with 13 bases in between. This CDR3 is 13 amino acids long. Not enrolled were patients with uncontrolled infection, other autoimmune disease, pregnancy or lactation. The receptor comes from a woman aged 45-65 years with Graves' hyperthyroidism. The specimen was peripheral blood or thyroid tissue (not recorded which). The rearrangement joins TRBV3-1 to TRBJ1-1; the D gene is possibly TRBD1 (5 bases). CDR3 in amino acids: CASSQDTRGRAFF. In DNA form, the CDR3 reads TGTGCCAGCAGCCAAGATACCCGGGGACGGGCTTTCTTT.